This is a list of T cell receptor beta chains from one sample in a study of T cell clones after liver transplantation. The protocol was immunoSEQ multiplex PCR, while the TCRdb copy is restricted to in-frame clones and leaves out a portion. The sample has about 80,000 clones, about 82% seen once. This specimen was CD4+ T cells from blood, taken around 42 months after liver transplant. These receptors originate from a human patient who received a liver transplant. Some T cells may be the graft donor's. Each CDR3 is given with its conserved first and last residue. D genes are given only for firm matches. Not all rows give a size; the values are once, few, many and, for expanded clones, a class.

TGTGCCAGTAGAAACTATCAAAGCTACACCTTC CASRNYQSYTF TRBJ1-2 TRBV19 . .
TGTGCCAACAAAGGACAGGGAAGCAATCAGCCCCAGCATTTT CANKGQGSNQPQHF TRBJ1-5 TRBV28 TRBD1 .
TGTGCCAGTAGCCACGGACGGCTGAACACTGAAGCTTTCTTT CASSHGRLNTEAFF TRBJ1-1 TRBV19 . .
TGTGCCAGCAGATTAGCGGCCGATTACGAGCAGTACTTC CASRLAADYEQYF TRBJ2-7 TRBV6-6 . .
TGTGCCAGCAGCTTAGGTAGCACTAGCGGGAGCTCCTACAATGAGCAGTTCTTC CASSLGSTSGSSYNEQFF TRBJ2-1 TRBV7-2 TRBD2 .
TGCGCCAGCAGCTTGGCCGGGCTAGCGTCCTACAATGAGCAGTTCTTC CASSLAGLASYNEQFF TRBJ2-1 TRBV5-1 . .
TGTGCCGGCTCGACAGGGAACTCCTACGAGCAGTACTTC CAGSTGNSYEQYF TRBJ2-7 TRBV2 TRBD1 .
TGTGCCAGCAGCTTCCTCGGGACTAGCGGTACCAATGAGCAGTTCTTC CASSFLGTSGTNEQFF TRBJ2-1 TRBV9 TRBD2 .
TGTGCCACCAAGGACAATTTGGGACTAGTGGGCTACGAGCAGTACTTC CATKDNLGLVGYEQYF TRBJ2-7 TRBV6-6 TRBD2 once
TGTGCCAGCAGCCAGGGGGGCAACTATGGCTACACCTTC CASSQGGNYGYTF TRBJ1-2 TRBV14 . .
TGTGCCAGCAGTCGGGGGACTAGCGGGAGTCCTGAGCAGTTCTTC CASSRGTSGSPEQFF TRBJ2-1 TRBV28 TRBD2 .
TGTGCCAGCAGCTCCCCCCGCTCCTACAATGAGCAGTTCTTC CASSSPRSYNEQFF TRBJ2-1 TRBV7-2 . .
TGTGCCAGCAGCGCATCCCAGGGGCCCCCGAACACCGGGGAGCTGTTTTTT CASSASQGPPNTGELFF TRBJ2-2 TRBV9 . .
TGCAGCGTTCGGGGAGGAGGAGAGACCCAGTACTTC CSVRGGGETQYF TRBJ2-5 TRBV29-1 . .
TGTGCCAGCAGACAGGTTTATAGCAATCAGCCCCAGCATTTT CASRQVYSNQPQHF TRBJ1-5 TRBV27 . .
TGTGCCTGGAGCCCTTGGGCGAGGGCCATTGGGTATGGCTACACCTTC CAWSPWARAIGYGYTF TRBJ1-2 TRBV30 . .
TGCGCCAGCAGCCAACCGCGCGGGGACTCGAGAATGGGGATCTACGAGCAGTACTTC CASSQPRGDSRMGIYEQYF TRBJ2-7 TRBV4-1 . .
TGTGCCAGCAGCACGCGAACAGGGATTGACATTCAGTACTTC CASSTRTGIDIQYF TRBJ2-4 TRBV7-2 . .
TGTGCCAGCAGTTACTCAAAGGGAGGGACTGAAGCTTTCTTT CASSYSKGGTEAFF TRBJ1-1 TRBV6-6 . once
TGTGCCAGCAGCCCTATTTACCTGACCCCGGCGGGATATGGCTACACCTTC CASSPIYLTPAGYGYTF TRBJ1-2 TRBV11-2 . .
TGTGCTAGTGTGGGGGGGTCCCCAGAGACCCAGTACTTC CASVGGSPETQYF TRBJ2-5 TRBV12-5 TRBD2 once
TGTGCCACCAGCAGAGGGACTAGCGTTGCCTACGAGCAGTACTTC CATSRGTSVAYEQYF TRBJ2-7 TRBV15 TRBD2 .
TGCGCCAGCAGCTTTCGACAGGGTACTGAAAAACTGTTTTTT CASSFRQGTEKLFF TRBJ1-4 TRBV5-1 TRBD1 .
TGTGCCAGCAGCCAACAGGGATGGGGGAACACTGAAGCTTTCTTT CASSQQGWGNTEAFF TRBJ1-1 TRBV14 . few
TGTGCCAGCTCACCAGCAGGGTTCAGGGACACCGGGGAGCTGTTTTTT CASSPAGFRDTGELFF TRBJ2-2 TRBV18 . .
TGTGCTAGCTCTGACGCGCTAGCCTCTGAGCAGTTCTTC CASSDALASEQFF TRBJ2-1 TRBV7-7 . once
TGTGCCAGCGTGGGACAGGGAAAAACTGAAGCTTTCTTT CASVGQGKTEAFF TRBJ1-1 TRBV6-5 TRBD1 .
TGTGCCAGCAGTTTAGGGGCGGGAAGAGGGGAGACCCAGTACTTC CASSLGAGRGETQYF TRBJ2-5 TRBV27 . .
TGTGCCAGTCGGGTTTCAGGGGCAGATACGCAGTATTTT CASRVSGADTQYF TRBJ2-3 TRBV19 . once
TGTGCCAGCAGCCAAGCGGAGCACCTGAACACTGAAGCTTTCTTT CASSQAEHLNTEAFF TRBJ1-1 TRBV4-2 . .
TGTGCCAGCAGCCACCTGGGAGGGCGGGATGGCTACACCTTC CASSHLGGRDGYTF TRBJ1-2 TRBV11-2 . .
TGTGCCAGCAGCCGTAACTGGGCAGGGGAGCAGTTCTTC CASSRNWAGEQFF TRBJ2-1 TRBV7-7 . .
TGCGCCAGCAGCTTGGACGTATGGACAGGAAATGAAAAACTGTTTTTT CASSLDVWTGNEKLFF TRBJ1-4 TRBV5-1 TRBD1 .
TGTGCCAGTAGGGGTCGCGGCTCCTATAGCAATCAGCCCCAGCATTTT CASRGRGSYSNQPQHF TRBJ1-5 TRBV19 . .
TGTGCCAGCAGTTCGTTCACAGATACGCAGTATTTT CASSSFTDTQYF TRBJ2-3 TRBV27 . .
TGTGCCAGCAGCTTCGGGGGGGCTGGCTACACCTTC CASSFGGAGYTF TRBJ1-2 TRBV7-9 . .
TGCGCCAGCAGCCCTAAGCTCGGACAGTGGCCCCAGCATTTT CASSPKLGQWPQHF TRBJ1-5 TRBV4-3 . .
TGCGCCAGCAGCTTGGCCCCTTTGGGGGGAAGCTATGGCTACACCTTC CASSLAPLGGSYGYTF TRBJ1-2 TRBV5-1 . .
TGTGCCAGCAGTTCCAAGACGGACAGAGATACGCAGTATTTT CASSSKTDRDTQYF TRBJ2-3 TRBV6-6 . .
TGTGCCAGTACTTCAGCGGGGGGCTTCAACACCGGGGAGCTGTTTTTT CASTSAGGFNTGELFF TRBJ2-2 TRBV7-2 TRBD2 few
TGTGCCAGCAGCACCATGGGGGGGCGCCCTGGAAATGAGCAGTTCTTC CASSTMGGRPGNEQFF TRBJ2-1 TRBV7-3 . .
TGTGCCAGTAGCAGGGAGTTTGAGCAGTACTTC CASSREFEQYF TRBJ2-7 TRBV2 . few
TGTGCCAGCAGTTCCTCATACAGGGCCGTACCCTACGAGCAGTACTTC CASSSSYRAVPYEQYF TRBJ2-7 TRBV27 . .
TGTGCCAGCAGTTTAGAGGGAGTGAACACTGAAGCTTTCTTT CASSLEGVNTEAFF TRBJ1-1 TRBV28 . .
TGTGCCAGCAGTATGCCGGGGGGACTAAAAGAGACCCAGTACTTC CASSMPGGLKETQYF TRBJ2-5 TRBV6-1 TRBD2 .
TGCGCCAGCAGCCTCTCGGGACAAGCCTACAATGAGCAGTTCTTC CASSLSGQAYNEQFF TRBJ2-1 TRBV5-1 . .
TGTGCCAGCAGCTTAGGCGGCCCTAGCGCAGATACGCAGTATTTT CASSLGGPSADTQYF TRBJ2-3 TRBV7-9 . .